One sample yielded the 26 T cell receptor beta chains listed below, sequenced in a study of blood T cell repertoires in COVID-19. Sequencing was performed with immunoSEQ multiplex PCR; in TCRdb, only in-frame clones are kept and a portion is missing. The sample lists some 100,000 clones, 80% to 90% occurring once. The sequencing input was PBMCs or T cells enriched from blood (not recorded which). Every receptor here comes from a woman aged 45-65 years who had recovered from COVID-19.

This chain connects TRBV7-9 to TRBJ1-4; D remains ambiguous. This CDR3 contains 13 residues. Germline CDR1 is SEHNR and CDR2 is FQNEAQ (reference sequence). Trimming took off 4 bases at V and 5 bases at J, with 8 bases between the two ends. Written as DNA, the CDR3 is TGTGCCAGCAGCTCGATACTAAATGAAAAACTGTTTTTT. This sequence encodes CASSSILNEKLFF.

V and J are TRBV19 and TRBJ2-3; 8 bases match TRBD2. The CDR3 totals 16 residues. V gave up 8 bases and J gave up 3 bases; unmatched junction bases: 13. Germline V CDR1 and CDR2: LNHDA, SQIVND (reference sequence). The CDR3 region has the DNA TGTGCCAGTCACCGGGGGGGGGACAAGGTTACAGATACGCAGTATTTT. Amino acid sequence: CASHRGGDKVTDTQYF.

This clone has just a few counts. The chain links TRBV28 to TRBJ2-7, with TRBD1 matching 12 bases. Trimming at V came to 6 bases and at J to 6 bases, leaving 6 bases not matched to a gene. Per germline, CDR1 MDHEN and CDR2 SYDVKM. This CDR3 region has 14 residues. This chain's CDR3 is CASRGQGAPSEQYF. The CDR3 bases are TGTGCCAGCAGGGGACAGGGGGCGCCTAGCGAGCAGTACTTC.

The chain carries TRBV7-3 and TRBJ2-7; 11 bases are a match to TRBD2. In germline, CDR1 is SGHTA, CDR2 FQGTGA. There are 18 residues in the CDR3. V lost 2 bases and J lost 1; bases outside the gene matches: 10. CDR3 sequence: CASSLWKVRLAGSYEQYF. CDR3 bases: TGTGCCAGCAGCTTATGGAAGGTGAGACTAGCGGGGTCCTACGAGCAGTACTTC.

This chain links TRBV4-1 with TRBJ1-3; tentatively, D is TRBD1 (5 bases). Trimming removed 6 bases from V and 7 bases from J, with 22 bases in between. The CDR3 has 16 residues. Per germline, CDR1 MGHRA and CDR2 YSYEKL. The CDR3 DNA follows: TGCGCCAGCAGGAGGACGACTGCGGGGGAGGGCAACACCATATATTTT. This sequence encodes CASRRTTAGEGNTIYF.

The chain combines TRBV9 with TRBJ2-3; no clear D gene. From germline, CDR1 is SGDLS and CDR2 YYNGEE. Trimming removed 3 bases at V and 0 bases at J, with 11 bases between. This CDR3 contains 15 residues. The CDR3 is CASSATRISTDTQYF. In nucleotides, the CDR3 is TGTGCCAGCAGCGCCACCAGGATAAGCACAGATACGCAGTATTTT.

This clone was found once. The V and J genes are TRBV28 and TRBJ2-7; a weak D match, TRBD1 (5 bases). Germline CDR1 and CDR2: MDHEN and SYDVKM. Trimming took 5 bases from V and 0 from J, leaving 14 bases between them. The CDR3 covers 15 residues. CDR3 sequence (DNA): TGTGCCAGCAGTGCCAGACAGAGGATCTCCTACGAGCAGTACTTC. Translated, it gives CASSARQRISYEQYF.

The chain recombines TRBV5-5 with TRBJ2-5, with 11 bases that match TRBD2. Germline trimming cut 0 bases from V and 6 bases from J; bases unmatched to any gene: 7. Germline CDR1 reads SGHKS; CDR2 reads YYEKEE (reference sequence). This CDR3 contains 16 residues. The chain's CDR3 is CASSLGSGGVLKTQYF. The DNA for the CDR3 is TGTGCCAGCAGCTTGGGTAGCGGGGGGGTGTTAAAGACCCAGTACTTC.

J is TRBJ1-1 and V is TRBV27; maybe TRBD1 (5 bases). Trimming removed 7 bases from V and 4 bases from J, with 16 bases in between. Germline V gene sequence: CDR1 MNHEY, CDR2 SMNVEV (reference sequence). This CDR3 has 14 residues. Written as DNA, the CDR3 is TGTGCCAGCACCCAGGGAGGGTCTGGCACTGAAGCTTTCTTT. It yields the protein CASTQGGSGTEAFF.

The chain joins TRBV28 to TRBJ1-2; 9 bases fit TRBD1. V was pared by 5 bases and J by 4 bases, with 5 bases of the junction left unmatched. The germline V gene has CDR1 MDHEN and CDR2 SYDVKM. This CDR3 has 14 amino acids. CDR3: CASSVGTGRYGYTF. DNA of the CDR3: TGTGCCAGCAGTGTCGGGACAGGGCGCTATGGCTACACCTTC.

CDR3 DNA sequence: TGTGCCACCATCACCGGGAGGGACATCGATGAAGCTTTCTTT. It specifies CATITGRDIDEAFF. The genes are TRBV15 and TRBJ1-1; D is perhaps TRBD1 (6 bases). CDR3 length equals 14 residues. Germline V gene data show CDR1 as LNHNV and CDR2 as YYDKDF (reference sequence). The V end lost 7 bases, the J end lost 7 bases, and 19 bases lay between the germline ends. The full variable domain, its missing parts supplied by reference TRBV15 and TRBJ1-1, is DAMVIQNPRYQVTQFGKPVTLSCSQTLNHNVMYWYQQKSSQAPKLLFHYYDKDFNNEADTPDNFQSRRPNTSFCFLDIRSPGLGDTAMYLCATITGRDIDEAFFGQGTRLTVV.

The CDR3: CAWSSGTGIMNTEAFF. The CDR3 coding sequence is TGTGCCTGGAGTTCTGGGACAGGGATTATGAACACTGAAGCTTTCTTT. The chain uses TRBV30 and TRBJ1-1; 9 bases align to TRBD1. Germline V gene sequence: CDR1 GTSNPN, CDR2 SVGIG (reference sequence). V lost 2 bases to trimming and J lost 0 bases; unmatched junction nucleotides: 7. There are 16 residues in the CDR3. The full variable domain, completed using reference TRBV30 and TRBJ1-1, is SQTIHQWPATLVQPVGSPLSLECTVEGTSNPNLYWYRQAAGRGLQLLFYSVGIGQISSEVPQNLSASRPQDRQFILSSKKLLLSDSGFYLCAWSSGTGIMNTEAFFGQGTRLTVV.

The V and J genes are TRBV19 and TRBJ2-5; D unresolved. Trimming pared 0 bases from V and 6 bases from J, leaving 5 bases between. This CDR3 spans 12 amino acids. Germline assignment: CDR1 LNHDA and CDR2 SQIVND (reference sequence). CDR3 protein: CASSIEGKTQYF. Written as DNA, the CDR3 is TGTGCCAGTAGTATAGAGGGCAAGACCCAGTACTTC.

This CDR3 reads CASSEALAAATF. In DNA, the CDR3 is TGTGCCAGCAGTGAAGCGCTGGCTGCCGCCACCTTC. The gene calls are TRBV6-1 and TRBJ1-2; unclear D gene. The CDR3 length is 12 residues. Looked up from germline, CDR1 is MNHNS and CDR2 is SASEGT. Trimming took off 0 bases at V and 13 bases at J, with 12 bases between the two ends.

The chain combines TRBV7-8 with TRBJ1-5; the D is unclear. Trimming took 3 bases from V and 9 from J, leaving 15 bases between them. The germline CDR1 and CDR2 sequences are SGHVS and FQNEAQ. The CDR3 consists of 14 residues. The CDR3 loop reads CASSFRTGEGPQHF. The CDR3 bases are TGTGCCAGCAGCTTCAGGACGGGCGAGGGGCCCCAGCATTTT.

The CDR3 bases are TGTGCCAGCAGCTTGGTTTGGCTAGCGGACCGATGGGATACGCAGTATTTT. It codes for CASSLVWLADRWDTQYF. The chain has TRBV5-8 and TRBJ2-3, with TRBD2 identical over 7 bases. Germline V gene data show CDR1 as SGHTS and CDR2 as YDEGEE. V shed 0 bases, J shed 6 bases, and the junction held 13 bases outside the gene matches. The CDR3 loop spans 17 amino acids. The variable domain in full, with the rest retrieved from reference TRBV5-8 and TRBJ2-3, is EAGVTQSPTHLIKTRGQQATLRCSPISGHTSVYWYQQALGLGLQFLLWYDEGEERNRGNFPPRFSGRQFPNYSSELNVNALELEDSALYLCASSLVWLADRWDTQYFGPGTRLTVL.

The chain recombines TRBV3-1 (or the pseudogene TRBV3-2) with TRBJ1-3, with unresolved D. Trimming left V 2 bases short and J 8 bases short, with 7 bases between. The CDR3 covers 12 residues. Germline assignment: CDR1 LGHDT and CDR2 YNNKEL (reference sequence). The CDR3 sequence is CASSQRLDTIYF. The CDR3 nucleotides read TGTGCCAGCAGCCAACGGTTAGACACCATATATTTT.

This sequence joins TRBV28 and TRBJ1-5; TRBD1 matches at 7 bases. V was clipped by 4 bases and J by 15 bases; unmatched bases: 18. The CDR3 has 15 residues. Germline V CDR1 and CDR2: MDHEN, SYDVKM. DNA for the CDR3: TGTGCCAGCAGTTCGGGGGCAGGGAAAAAGGGACAGCGGCATTTT. Its translation is CASSSGAGKKGQRHF.

The chain is built from TRBV27 and TRBJ2-7; D is perhaps TRBD1 (6 bases). The CDR3 has 14 residues. The germline V gene encodes CDR1 MNHEY and CDR2 SMNVEV (reference sequence). V lost 8 bases, J lost 5 bases, and 19 bases lay in between. The CDR3 spells CASGQHRVIDEQYF. In nucleotides, the CDR3 is TGTGCCAGCGGACAGCACAGGGTGATCGACGAGCAGTACTTC.

This rearrangement joins TRBV11-2 to TRBJ1-2; TRBD1 matches at 9 bases. The CDR3 has 15 amino acids. From germline, CDR1 is SGHAT and CDR2 FQNNGV. Trimming cost V 5 bases and J 7 bases; bases outside gene matches: 11. CDR3 in amino acids: CASSQTGTGSVGYTF. The CDR3 DNA reads as TGTGCCAGCAGCCAAACCGGGACAGGGTCGGTTGGCTACACCTTC.

The rearrangement links TRBV4-1 to TRBJ1-2; D possibly corresponds to TRBD1 (5 bases). Germline assignment: CDR1 MGHRA and CDR2 YSYEKL. V lost 0 bases and J lost 7, with 15 bases in between. The CDR3 spans 15 residues. The CDR3 is CASSQEGWAGFGYTF. CDR3 bases: TGCGCCAGCAGCCAAGAGGGTTGGGCAGGGTTTGGCTACACCTTC.

The chain couples TRBV29-1 to TRBJ2-3; TRBD2 is a possible D gene (6 bases). V was trimmed by 6 bases and J by 2 bases, leaving 12 bases between them. The CDR3 contains 13 residues. Germline V lookup: CDR1 SQVTM, CDR2 ANQGSEA. The CDR3 region is CSVMGLNTDTQYF. The CDR3 nucleotides read TGCAGCGTAATGGGACTGAACACAGATACGCAGTATTTT.

The rearrangement uses TRBV24-1 and TRBJ2-6; no clear D. Trimming left V 10 bases short and J 0 bases short, with 6 bases between. Per germline, CDR1 KGHDR and CDR2 SFDVKD. This CDR3 has 13 residues. The DNA for the CDR3 is TGTGCCACAGAGAGCTCTGGGGCCAACGTCCTGACTTTC. Translation gives CATESSGANVLTF.

The chain is built from TRBV6-1 and TRBJ2-1; TRBD2 agrees at 8 bases. The CDR3 is 14 amino acids. V was clipped by 3 bases and J by 12 bases; unmatched bases: 10. The germline V gene has CDR1 MNHNS and CDR2 SASEGT. The CDR3 DNA is TGTGCCAGCAGTGATCTCGGGGGGGTTGGAGGGCAGTTCTTC. It codes for CASSDLGGVGGQFF.

This clone was picked up one time. V and J are TRBV30 and TRBJ1-6; TRBD1 matches at 8 bases. The CDR3 extends over 15 amino acids. The V gene's germline CDR1 is GTSNPN and CDR2 SVGIG (reference sequence). Germline trimming cut 4 bases from V and 6 bases from J; bases unmatched to any gene: 8. CDR3 region: CAWKPPDRVNSPLHF. CDR3 coding DNA: TGTGCCTGGAAACCCCCGGACAGGGTTAATTCACCCCTCCACTTT.

The chain carries TRBV10-1 and TRBJ2-1; D is unclear. Trimming removed 5 bases at V and 0 bases at J, with 5 bases between. Germline values: CDR1 WNHNN, CDR2 SYGVQD (reference sequence). This CDR3 spans 13 amino acids. CDR3 in amino acids: CASSSSSYNEQFF. DNA of the CDR3: TGCGCCAGCAGTTCTAGCTCCTACAATGAGCAGTTCTTC.